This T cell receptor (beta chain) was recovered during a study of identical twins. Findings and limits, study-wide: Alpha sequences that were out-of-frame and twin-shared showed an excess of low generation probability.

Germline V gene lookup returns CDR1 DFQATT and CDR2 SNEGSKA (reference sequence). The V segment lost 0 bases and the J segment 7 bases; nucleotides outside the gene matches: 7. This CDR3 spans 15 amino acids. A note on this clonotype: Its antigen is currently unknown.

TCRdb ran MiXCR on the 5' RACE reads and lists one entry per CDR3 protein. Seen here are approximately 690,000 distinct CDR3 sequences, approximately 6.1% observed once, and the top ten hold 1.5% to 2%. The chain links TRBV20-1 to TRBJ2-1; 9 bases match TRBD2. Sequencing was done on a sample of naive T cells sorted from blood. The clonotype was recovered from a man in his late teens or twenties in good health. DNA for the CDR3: TGCAGTGCTAGAGATGGGCGGGAGGGAGGGAATGAGCAGTTCTTC. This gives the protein CSARDGREGGNEQFF.